The 17 T cell receptor beta chains below all came from one sample that was sequenced in a study of blood T cell repertoires in COVID-19. The table came from immunoSEQ multiplex PCR; TCRdb's copy has only in-frame clones and leaves some out. The sample holds just over 250,000 clones, 88% seen once. The sequencing sample was made of peripheral blood. The origin of the receptors is a man in his fifties or sixties who had recovered from COVID-19.

J is TRBJ1-2 and V is TRBV13; D is uncertain. The germline V gene has CDR1 PRHDT and CDR2 FYEKMQ (reference sequence). This CDR3 has 16 residues. Trimming pared 0 bases from V and 7 bases from J, leaving 18 bases between. CDR3 sequence: CASSLGPDSIAGGYTF. The DNA for the CDR3 is TGTGCCAGCAGCTTAGGCCCCGACTCCATCGCGGGTGGCTACACCTTC.

Regarding this clone: This same CDR3 is encoded by further DNA sequences in the sample. The rearrangement joins TRBV9 to TRBJ1-2; TRBD1 matches at 7 bases. CDR1 and CDR2 from the germline V gene are SGDLS and YYNGEE. The junction had 6 bases not matched to a gene; V was cut back by 5 bases and J by 5 bases. The CDR3 runs 13 residues. The CDR3 here is CASSVGTDYGYTF. CDR3 nucleotide sequence: TGTGCCAGCAGTGTGGGGACAGATTATGGCTACACCTTC.

J is TRBJ2-3 and V is TRBV4-1; a weak D match, TRBD2 (6 bases). V shed 6 bases and J shed 0 bases, with 13 bases lying between them. This CDR3 is built from 15 residues. CDR1 MGHRA and CDR2 YSYEKL come from the germline V gene. The CDR3 DNA reads as TGCGCCAGCAGTTGGCTTAGCGGTAGCACAGATACGCAGTATTTT. It encodes CASSWLSGSTDTQYF.

This clone has just a few counts. The J gene is TRBJ1-2, the V gene TRBV29-1; 10 bases agree with TRBD1. The CDR3 has 15 residues. The germline CDR1 and CDR2 sequences are SQVTM and ANQGSEA. The V segment lost 4 bases and the J segment 8 bases; nucleotides outside the gene matches: 13. The CDR3 region is CSVGPLGTGVEGYTF. The CDR3 nucleotides read TGCAGCGTTGGGCCCCTAGGGACAGGGGTAGAAGGCTACACCTTC. The full variable domain, with the rest looked up from reference TRBV29-1 and TRBJ1-2, is SAVISQKPSRDICQRGTSLTIQCQVDSQVTMMFWYRQQPGQSLTLIATANQGSEATYESGFVIDKFPISRPNLTFSTLTVSNMSPEDSSIYLCSVGPLGTGVEGYTFGSGTRLTVV.

The V gene is TRBV6-2 or TRBV6-3, the J gene TRBJ1-5; D call uncertain. Deletions cut 2 bases from V and 0 bases from J, with 11 bases between. Germline lookup yields CDR1 MNHEY and CDR2 SVGEGT. This CDR3 contains 16 residues. CDR3: CASSYGRLNSNQPQHF. The DNA of the CDR3 is TGTGCCAGCAGTTACGGCAGGCTTAATAGCAATCAGCCCCAGCATTTT.

The V gene is TRBV15, the J gene TRBJ2-5, with D possibly being TRBD1 (6 bases). CDR1 and CDR2 from the germline V gene are LNHNV and YYDKDF (reference sequence). V lost 3 bases, J lost 1 base, and 12 bases lay in between. The CDR3 is 15 amino acids. This chain's CDR3 is CATSSSGHPQETQYF. For the CDR3, the DNA is TGTGCCACCAGCAGCTCGGGACATCCCCAAGAGACCCAGTACTTC.

This clone has only a few counts. V gene TRBV29-1 combines with J gene TRBJ2-2; 8 bases fit TRBD1. The V segment lost 4 bases and the J segment 0 bases; nucleotides outside the gene matches: 4. The germline gives CDR1 SQVTM, CDR2 ANQGSEA. This CDR3 spans 15 amino acids. The CDR3 coding sequence is TGCAGCGTTGTTCAGGGGGCCCCGAACACCGGGGAGCTGTTTTTT. Translation: CSVVQGAPNTGELFF.

V gene TRBV6-5 combines with J gene TRBJ1-5; 7 bases fit TRBD1. The CDR3 has 15 residues. Germline V gene lookup returns CDR1 MNHEY and CDR2 SVGAGI. The V segment lost 5 bases and the J segment 1 base; nucleotides outside the gene matches: 5. The CDR3 here is CASSTGTVSNQPQHF. CDR3 nucleotides: TGTGCCAGCAGTACCGGGACAGTGAGCAATCAGCCCCAGCATTTT.

The V and J genes are TRBV7-2 and TRBJ1-5, with TRBD1 identical over 9 bases. Germline V lookup: CDR1 SGHTA, CDR2 FQGNSA. The length of the CDR3 is 16 residues. After removal of 0 bases from V and 5 bases from J, the junction contained 5 bases not matched to a gene. The CDR3 loop is CASSLAGTGIYQPQHF. The CDR3 DNA sequence: TGTGCCAGCAGCTTAGCCGGGACAGGGATCTATCAGCCCCAGCATTTT.

V and J are TRBV19 and TRBJ2-7; TRBD2 matches at 13 bases. Germline values: CDR1 LNHDA, CDR2 SQIVND (reference sequence). The V segment lost 5 bases and the J segment 2 bases; nucleotides outside the gene matches: 6. The CDR3 runs 16 residues. The CDR3 DNA follows: TGTGCCAGTAGTGGGACTAGCGGGGCACCCGCCTACGAGCAGTACTTC. Encoded protein: CASSGTSGAPAYEQYF. The full variable domain, rest sourced from reference TRBV19 and TRBJ2-7, is DGGITQSPKYLFRKEGQNVTLSCEQNLNHDAMYWYRQDPGQGLRLIYYSQIVNDFQKGDIAEGYSVSREKKESFPLTVTSAQKNPTAFYLCASSGTSGAPAYEQYFGPGTRLTVT.

The genes are TRBV19 and TRBJ2-4; 7 bases fit TRBD2. This CDR3 is built from 13 residues. In germline, CDR1 is LNHDA, CDR2 SQIVND (reference sequence). In DNA, the CDR3 is TGTGCTTCTAGGGAGGGTTCCAAAAACATTCAGTACTTC. This translates into CASREGSKNIQYF.

The chain joins TRBV3-1 (or the pseudogene TRBV3-2) to TRBJ1-1, with D possibly being TRBD1 (5 bases). Germline lookup yields CDR1 LGHDT and CDR2 YNNKEL (reference sequence). V lost 3 bases and J lost 1, with 15 bases in between. CDR3 length: 16 residues. CDR3 DNA sequence: TGTGCCAGCAGCCATGGGGCCTTTAGAGGGAACACTGAAGCTTTCTTT. Its protein product is CASSHGAFRGNTEAFF.

This clone occurred a few times. The V gene is TRBV5-1, the J gene TRBJ2-7; 11 bases are shared with TRBD2. The CDR3 has 15 residues. Germline V CDR1 and CDR2: SGHRS, YFSETQ. Germline trimming cut 0 bases from V and 3 bases from J; bases unmatched to any gene: 2. Written as DNA, the CDR3 is TGCGCCAGCAGCTTGGGGACTAGCGGGCTCTACGAGCAGTACTTC. Amino acid sequence: CASSLGTSGLYEQYF. Combining the CDR3 with reference TRBV5-1 and TRBJ2-7 gives the whole variable domain KAGVTQTPRYLIKTRGQQVTLSCSPISGHRSVSWYQQTPGQGLQFLFEYFSETQRNKGNFPGRFSGRQFSNSRSEMNVSTLELGDSALYLCASSLGTSGLYEQYFGPGTRLTVT.

The V gene is TRBV19, the J gene TRBJ1-2; no clear D. The germline V gene encodes CDR1 LNHDA and CDR2 SQIVND (reference sequence). This CDR3 has 15 residues. V lost 0 bases and J lost 0, with 8 bases in between. This chain's CDR3 is CASSIDPGANYGYTF. DNA of the CDR3: TGTGCCAGTAGTATAGACCCGGGAGCTAACTATGGCTACACCTTC.

The chain is built from TRBV6-2 or TRBV6-3 and TRBJ2-3; 7 bases line up with TRBD2. Germline V lookup: CDR1 MNHEY, CDR2 SVGEGT. The length of the CDR3 is 17 residues. The V segment lost 4 bases and the J segment 6 bases; nucleotides outside the gene matches: 16. The DNA of the CDR3 is TGTGCCAGCAGTTCCACTCGGGGGGAGCTTATGAGGGATACGCAGTATTTT. Translation gives CASSSTRGELMRDTQYF.

The rearrangement links TRBV7-2 to TRBJ2-5; 10 bases agree with TRBD1. The CDR3 has 15 residues. With V trimmed by 6 bases and J by 5 bases, 9 bases remained unmatched. In germline, CDR1 is SGHTA, CDR2 FQGNSA. CDR3 nucleotides: TGTGCCAGCAGTCGGGACAGGGGTAGTCTGGAGACCCAGTACTTC. As protein: CASSRDRGSLETQYF.

V gene TRBV27 combines with J gene TRBJ2-7; 9 nucleotides match TRBD1. Germline loops: CDR1 MNHEY, CDR2 SMNVEV (reference sequence). The CDR3 is 15 amino acids. The J segment lost 2 bases and the V segment lost 6 bases, leaving 8 bases of the junction unmatched. This CDR3 is CASRWRGQGPYEQYF. The CDR3 coding sequence is TGTGCCAGCAGGTGGCGGGGACAGGGCCCCTACGAGCAGTACTTC.